Listed here are 10 T cell receptor beta chains from one sample, sequenced in a study of T cell changes during pregnancy in multiple sclerosis. TCRdb keeps only in-frame clones here, not all; method: immunoSEQ multiplex PCR. The sample consists of roughly 30,000 clones, roughly 89% of them appearing once. The sequenced sample was CD4+ T cells from peripheral blood mononuclear cells, obtained in the first trimester of pregnancy. The receptors shown here come from a female donor in good health, enrolled as a control in a pregnancy study.

This sequence joins TRBV10-3 and TRBJ2-2, with 11 bases fitting TRBD1. The V segment lost 5 bases and the J segment 6 bases; nucleotides outside the gene matches: 11. The V gene's germline CDR1 is ENHRY and CDR2 SYGVKD. This CDR3 is 17 amino acids long. CDR3 residues: CAISYLPGTGGSGELFF. CDR3 sequence (DNA): TGTGCCATCAGTTACTTACCCGGGACAGGGGGGTCCGGGGAGCTGTTTTTT.

This sequence joins TRBV30 and TRBJ2-1; 9 nucleotides agree with TRBD2. The J segment lost 1 base and the V segment lost 5 bases, leaving 6 bases of the junction unmatched. The CDR3 consists of 15 residues. Germline V gene data show CDR1 as GTSNPN and CDR2 as SVGIG (reference sequence). The CDR3 loop is CAWFLAGVSYNEQFF. Here the CDR3 DNA reads TGTGCCTGGTTTTTAGCGGGAGTATCCTACAATGAGCAGTTCTTC. Full variable domain (remainder filled in from reference TRBV30 and TRBJ2-1): SQTIHQWPATLVQPVGSPLSLECTVEGTSNPNLYWYRQAAGRGLQLLFYSVGIGQISSEVPQNLSASRPQDRQFILSSKKLLLSDSGFYLCAWFLAGVSYNEQFFGPGTRLTVL.

The gene calls are TRBV18 and TRBJ1-2; 8 bases map to TRBD1. Germline-derived CDR1 and CDR2 are KGHSH and LQKENI. This CDR3 has 16 amino acids. The V segment lost 6 bases and the J segment 8 bases; nucleotides outside the gene matches: 17. For the CDR3, the DNA is TGTGCCAGCTCCCGGGACAGGCCTTCCCGTGTTCCCGGCTACACCTTC. The encoded protein is CASSRDRPSRVPGYTF.

In nucleotides, the CDR3 is TGCGCCAGCAGCCAGCTAGCGGGGGGACCGAATGAGCAGTTCTTC. Its translation: CASSQLAGGPNEQFF. The V call is TRBV5-1, the J call TRBJ2-1; 11 bases agree with TRBD2. V lost 4 bases, J lost 7 bases, and 7 bases stayed unmatched. The CDR3 extends over 15 amino acids. Per germline, CDR1 SGHRS and CDR2 YFSETQ. The full variable domain, in which reference TRBV5-1 and TRBJ2-1 provide the parts outside the CDR3, is KAGVTQTPRYLIKTRGQQVTLSCSPISGHRSVSWYQQTPGQGLQFLFEYFSETQRNKGNFPGRFSGRQFSNSRSEMNVSTLELGDSALYLCASSQLAGGPNEQFFGPGTRLTVL.

The chain carries TRBV19 and TRBJ2-7, with D perhaps TRBD1 (6 bases). V lost 4 bases and J 0 bases, leaving 10 bases between the germline ends. From germline, CDR1 is LNHDA and CDR2 SQIVND (reference sequence). The CDR3 covers 14 residues. CDR3 region: CASSKGVGSYEQYF. The DNA for the CDR3 is TGTGCCAGTAGTAAGGGGGTCGGCTCCTACGAGCAGTACTTC.

The chain employs TRBV19 and TRBJ2-5; possible D gene TRBD1, 6 bases. The CDR3 runs 15 residues. Germline CDR1 and CDR2: LNHDA and SQIVND (reference sequence). V lost 2 bases to trimming and J lost 3 bases, with 13 bases between them. The CDR3 DNA reads TGTGCCAGTAGTATATTAGGACAGTCGAAAGAGACCCAGTACTTC. The encoded protein is CASSILGQSKETQYF.

V usage is TRBV18 and J usage is TRBJ2-7; TRBD2 might be the D (5 bases). V lost 2 bases and J lost 2, with 19 bases in between. The germline V gene has CDR1 KGHSH and CDR2 LQKENI. The CDR3 consists of 17 residues. The CDR3, as DNA: TGTGCCAGCTCACCAGGTCTTCCGGGGAGCTCAACCTACGAGCAGTACTTC. The encoded protein is CASSPGLPGSSTYEQYF. Together with reference TRBV18 and TRBJ2-7, the CDR3 gives the full variable domain: NAGVMQNPRHLVRRRGQEARLRCSPMKGHSHVYWYRQLPEEGLKFMVYLQKENIIDESGMPKERFSAEFPKEGPSILRIQQVVRGDSAAYFCASSPGLPGSSTYEQYFGPGTRLTVT.

Only a few counts were recorded for this clone. CDR3 amino acids: CASSTSSNTEAFF. The CDR3 DNA reads TGTGCCAGCAGCACGAGCTCGAACACTGAAGCTTTCTTT. The chain is built from TRBV9 and TRBJ1-1, with no clear D. Germline lookup yields CDR1 SGDLS and CDR2 YYNGEE. Trimming took off 4 bases at V and 1 base at J, with 8 bases between the two ends. The CDR3 sequence is 13 residues long.

The chain links TRBV6-6 to TRBJ2-1; D possibly corresponds to TRBD2 (6 bases). V gave up 6 bases and J gave up 6 bases, with 15 bases separating them. The CDR3 is made up of 14 amino acids. CDR1 and CDR2 from the germline V gene are MNHNY and SVGAGI (reference sequence). DNA of the CDR3: TGTGCCAGCAGCCCGGGACTGCGGGTCAATGAGCAGTTCTTC. Its protein is CASSPGLRVNEQFF.

The chain combines TRBV19 with TRBJ1-1; TRBD1 aligns across 8 bases. Germline loops: CDR1 LNHDA, CDR2 SQIVND (reference sequence). The CDR3 spans 12 residues. The ends lost 9 bases at V and 4 bases at J; junction bases unmatched: 4. CDR3 nucleotide sequence: TGTGCCAGCAAAACAGGGGGCACTGAAGCTTTCTTT. This encodes CASKTGGTEAFF.